These 30 T cell receptor beta chains share one sample of origin, sequenced in a study of graft-versus-host responses after intestinal transplantation. For these TCRs, the target antigens are not known. The repertoire was sequenced with immunoSEQ multiplex PCR; TCRdb's copy has only in-frame clones and lacks some. Of about 130,000 clones in the sample, around 90% were seen once. This specimen was unstimulated CD4+ T cells sorted from spleen or lymph node cells, taken before intestinal transplant. The receptors here all came from a human donor who received an intestinal transplant.

This sequence joins TRBV13 and TRBJ2-1; maybe TRBD1 (6 bases). Germline values: CDR1 PRHDT, CDR2 FYEKMQ (reference sequence). This CDR3 is 15 amino acids long. The V and J ends lost 3 bases and 3 bases respectively, with 12 bases between them. CDR3 coding DNA: TGTGCCAGCAGCTTGGACACAGGGCTCTACAATGAGCAGTTCTTC. It is translated as CASSLDTGLYNEQFF.

This clone showed up just a few times. The DNA for the CDR3 is TGTGCCAGCAGCTTAAGGAATTCACCCCTCCACTTT. This encodes CASSLRNSPLHF. The J gene is TRBJ1-6, the V gene TRBV7-9; no reliable D call. The ends were cut back, 2 bases at V and 7 bases at J, with 3 bases in the middle. The CDR3 totals 12 residues. Germline V gene data show CDR1 as SEHNR and CDR2 as FQNEAQ (reference sequence).

In DNA form, the CDR3 reads TGTGCCAGCAGCTACGCGACTAGCCCCCAAAACATTCAGTACTTC. Amino acid sequence: CASSYATSPQNIQYF. The chain employs TRBV11-3 and TRBJ2-4, with 7 bases fitting TRBD2. The V gene's germline CDR1 is SGHNT and CDR2 YENEEA. V shed 4 bases, J shed 5 bases, and the junction held 8 bases outside the gene matches. The CDR3 totals 15 residues.

The genes are TRBV7-9 and TRBJ1-2, with a weak D call TRBD1 (6 bases). Germline assignment: CDR1 SEHNR and CDR2 FQNEAQ (reference sequence). The CDR3 runs 12 residues. Trimming took off 2 bases at V and 7 bases at J, with 8 bases between the two ends. CDR3 sequence reads: CASSLSGVGYTF. CDR3 coding DNA: TGTGCCAGCAGCTTATCAGGGGTTGGCTACACCTTC.

The chain has TRBV9 and TRBJ2-3, with D hard to call. V lost 1 base and J lost 2, with 8 bases in between. CDR3 length equals 14 residues. Germline lookup yields CDR1 SGDLS and CDR2 YYNGEE. The CDR3 DNA follows: TGTGCCAGCAGCGTAAGGCAGGCCACAGATACGCAGTATTTT. Protein product: CASSVRQATDTQYF.

The chain employs TRBV5-1 and TRBJ1-1, with 9 bases that match TRBD1. The CDR3 runs to 18 residues. J was trimmed by 3 bases and V by 2 bases; bases with no gene match: 14. Germline V gene data show CDR1 as SGHRS and CDR2 as YFSETQ. CDR3 residues: CASSFGDRGFSGYTEAFF. The CDR3 DNA reads TGCGCCAGCAGCTTTGGTGACAGGGGGTTCAGCGGGTACACTGAAGCTTTCTTT. The whole variable domain, remainder taken from reference TRBV5-1 and TRBJ1-1, is KAGVTQTPRYLIKTRGQQVTLSCSPISGHRSVSWYQQTPGQGLQFLFEYFSETQRNKGNFPGRFSGRQFSNSRSEMNVSTLELGDSALYLCASSFGDRGFSGYTEAFFGQGTRLTVV.

This clone was counted between two and nine times. The V gene is TRBV5-4, the J gene TRBJ1-2; no clear D gene. The germline gives CDR1 SGHNT, CDR2 YYREEE (reference sequence). The length of the CDR3 is 14 residues. V lost 1 base, J lost 8 bases, and 15 bases lay in between. The CDR3 DNA follows: TGTGCCAGCAGCTTGTTTGAGGGCGGAGGAGGCTACACCTTC. Translation gives CASSLFEGGGGYTF.

This chain joins TRBV25-1 and TRBJ2-2, with 8 positions matching TRBD1. The CDR3 has 14 residues. The germline V gene has CDR1 MGHDK and CDR2 SYGVNS. V lost 4 bases and J lost 6; bases outside the gene matches: 4. The CDR3, as DNA: TGTGCCAGCAGTGTCACAGGGGGAGCCGGGGAGCTGTTTTTT. It is translated as CASSVTGGAGELFF. The full variable domain, completed using reference TRBV25-1 and TRBJ2-2, is EADIYQTPRYLVIGTGKKITLECSQTMGHDKMYWYQQDPGMELHLIHYSYGVNSTEKGDLSSESTVSRIRTEHFPLTLESARPSHTSQYLCASSVTGGAGELFFGEGSRLTVL.

This rearrangement joins TRBV6-1 to TRBJ2-2; 9 positions match TRBD1. The CDR3 runs 15 residues. The V and J ends lost 7 bases and 7 bases, in that order; junction bases with no gene match: 10. Germline-derived CDR1 and CDR2 are MNHNS and SASEGT. CDR3: CASTQTGGLFGELFF. The CDR3 nucleotides read TGTGCCAGCACCCAGACAGGGGGTCTTTTCGGGGAGCTGTTTTTT.

This rearrangement joins TRBV18 to TRBJ2-1; no definite D call. Germline V CDR1 and CDR2: KGHSH, LQKENI. The CDR3 is 11 residues long. The germline V and J ends were trimmed by 4 bases and 8 bases, with 6 bases remaining between them. CDR3 loop: CASSRRDEQFF. The CDR3 nucleotides read TGTGCCAGCTCACGGAGAGATGAGCAGTTCTTC.

The rearrangement joins TRBV4-1 to TRBJ2-5; weak D call: TRBD2 (5 bases). The CDR3 totals 17 residues. V lost 0 bases and J lost 5, with 19 bases in between. CDR1 and CDR2 from the germline V gene are MGHRA and YSYEKL. CDR3 loop: CASSQDLGRRSSETQYF. The CDR3 DNA reads TGCGCCAGCAGCCAAGATCTTGGTAGGAGGTCCTCCGAGACCCAGTACTTC.

The V call is TRBV18, the J call TRBJ2-1, with a weak D call TRBD1 (5 bases). The ends were cut back, 8 bases at V and 10 bases at J, with 24 bases in the middle. CDR1 KGHSH and CDR2 LQKENI come from the germline V gene. The length of the CDR3 is 15 residues. The CDR3 sequence: CASLGDKGAGMEQFF. CDR3 bases: TGTGCCAGCCTGGGCGACAAAGGGGCCGGCATGGAGCAGTTCTTC.

This chain uses TRBV29-1 with TRBJ1-1; 11 bases are shared with TRBD1. Germline CDR1 SQVTM, CDR2 ANQGSEA. With 3 bases clipped from V and 1 base from J, the junction kept 10 bases outside the gene matches. The CDR3 totals 17 residues. Here the CDR3 reads CSVEGTGGWFENTEAFF. As DNA, the CDR3 is TGCAGCGTTGAGGGGACAGGGGGGTGGTTTGAGAACACTGAAGCTTTCTTT.

The chain has TRBV2 and TRBJ1-5; tentatively, D is TRBD1 (6 bases). This CDR3 contains 12 residues. Trimming pared 6 bases from V and 7 bases from J, leaving 10 bases between. CDR1 SNHLY and CDR2 FYNNEI come from the germline V gene. CDR3 in DNA: TGTGCCAGCAGAGGGGGAGGACAGCCCCAGCATTTT. Translation: CASRGGGQPQHF.

The chain carries TRBV13 and TRBJ2-5, with D perhaps TRBD1 (6 bases). Trimming stripped 5 bases from V and 5 bases from J, with 18 bases between. Per germline, CDR1 PRHDT and CDR2 FYEKMQ (reference sequence). This CDR3 is built from 15 residues. Here the CDR3 DNA reads TGTGCCAGCAGCCCCGAAGGGGGATACGGGGAGACCCAGTACTTC. It encodes CASSPEGGYGETQYF.

The V and J genes are TRBV10-3 and TRBJ2-1; 14 bases are a match to TRBD2. CDR1 and CDR2 from the germline V gene are ENHRY and SYGVKD. V lost 4 bases to trimming and J lost 8 bases; unmatched junction nucleotides: 4. This CDR3 spans 15 amino acids. The CDR3 bases are TGTGCCATCAGTGCCCGACTAGCGGGGGGGGATGAGCAGTTCTTC. Encoded protein: CAISARLAGGDEQFF.

The CDR3 nucleotides are TGCGCCAGCAGCTTGAACGGCAACTCTGGAAACACCATATATTTT. Its translation: CASSLNGNSGNTIYF. The rearrangement uses TRBV5-1 and TRBJ1-3; D not certain. Germline V gives CDR1 SGHRS, CDR2 YFSETQ. There are 15 residues in the CDR3. V lost 1 base and J lost 0, with 8 bases in between.

The chain recombines TRBV20-1 with TRBJ1-1; D is perhaps TRBD1 (5 bases). V was clipped by 3 bases and J by 9 bases, with 11 bases between them. The V gene's germline CDR1 is DFQATT and CDR2 SNEGSKA (reference sequence). This CDR3 is built from 11 residues. The CDR3 DNA is TGCAGTGCTAGTGGAGGGGACCAAGCTTTCTTT. It encodes CSASGGDQAFF.

The CDR3 protein is CASSLFGPSSSLETQYF. In DNA form, the CDR3 reads TGTGCCAGCAGCTTATTTGGGCCCTCTAGTTCTCTGGAGACCCAGTACTTC. The rearrangement joins TRBV11-2 to TRBJ2-5, with D uncertain. Trimming took off 2 bases at V and 5 bases at J, with 21 bases between the two ends. This CDR3 is 17 amino acids long. Germline-derived CDR1 and CDR2 are SGHAT and FQNNGV. Full variable domain (rest looked up from reference TRBV11-2 and TRBJ2-5): EAGVAQSPRYKIIEKRQSVAFWCNPISGHATLYWYQQILGQGPKLLIQFQNNGVVDDSQLPKDRFSAERLKGVDSTLKIQPAKLEDSAVYLCASSLFGPSSSLETQYFGPGTRLLVL.

V and J are TRBV4-1 and TRBJ2-1; D might be TRBD1 or TRBD2, each matching 6 bases. Per the germline V gene, CDR1 is MGHRA and CDR2 is YSYEKL. V lost 1 base, J lost 2 bases, and 12 bases lay in between. This CDR3 contains 16 residues. Written as DNA, the CDR3 is TGCGCCAGCAGCCAAGGGGGGGCGAGGACCTACAATGAGCAGTTCTTC. It encodes CASSQGGARTYNEQFF.

This clone was observed a handful of times. The J gene is TRBJ1-2, the V gene TRBV6-6; D is ambiguous. CDR1 and CDR2 from the germline V gene are MNHNY and SVGAGI (reference sequence). With 0 bases removed from V and 5 bases from J, the gap between germline ends came to 16 bases. The CDR3 consists of 16 residues. In DNA, the CDR3 is TGTGCCAGCAGTTACTCGACGGTACAGACTACGTATGGCTACACCTTC. Its protein product is CASSYSTVQTTYGYTF.

The CDR3 nucleotides read TGTGCTCTCAGCAGGGACAGATCGGGGACCGGGGAGCTGTTTTTT. As protein: CALSRDRSGTGELFF. The chain has TRBV10-3 and TRBJ2-2; 7 nucleotides align to TRBD1. Germline V CDR1 and CDR2: ENHRY, SYGVKD. This CDR3 has 15 residues.

The CDR3 bases are TGCGCCAGCAGTACAGGGTCCGCGAACACCGGGGAGCTGTTTTTT. Translation gives CASSTGSANTGELFF. The chain uses TRBV10-1 and TRBJ2-2, with D maybe TRBD1 (6 bases). V lost 5 bases, J lost 0 bases, and 10 bases lay in between. The germline V gene has CDR1 WNHNN and CDR2 SYGVQD (reference sequence). The CDR3 extends over 15 amino acids.

The chain has TRBV6-1 and TRBJ1-5; 7 bases fit TRBD1. Trimming removed 4 bases from V and 7 bases from J; junction bases left unmatched: 7. Looked up from germline, CDR1 is MNHNS and CDR2 is SASEGT. This CDR3 has 14 amino acids. The chain's CDR3 is CASSVSRGEQPQHF. For the CDR3, the DNA is TGTGCCAGCAGTGTTAGCAGGGGGGAACAGCCCCAGCATTTT.

The chain employs TRBV6-1 and TRBJ1-2, with TRBD1 as a possible D gene (5 bases). Germline assignment: CDR1 MNHNS and CDR2 SASEGT. Trimming pared 5 bases from V and 5 bases from J, leaving 18 bases between. The CDR3 extends over 15 amino acids. DNA of the CDR3: TGTGCCAGCAGTCGGACGGGACGGAGCCCTTATGGCTACACCTTC. Its protein is CASSRTGRSPYGYTF.

The chain joins TRBV19 to TRBJ2-7, with TRBD1 identical over 7 bases. CDR3 length: 12 amino acids. V shed 10 bases and J 0 bases; nucleotides not matched to a gene: 3. CDR1 and CDR2 (germline): LNHDA, SQIVND (reference sequence). The DNA for the CDR3 is TGTGCCACCCGGGACAGCTCCTACGAGCAGTACTTC. It encodes CATRDSSYEQYF.

The V call is TRBV5-4, the J call TRBJ1-2; D unresolved. The V and J ends lost 1 base and 5 bases respectively, with 12 bases between them. Germline V gene lookup returns CDR1 SGHNT and CDR2 YYREEE (reference sequence). The CDR3 contains 14 residues. The CDR3 DNA sequence: TGTGCCAGCAGCTTGAGTAGGGAGGCTTATGGCTACACCTTC. Translated: CASSLSREAYGYTF.

This clone has only one observation. The rearrangement uses TRBV11-1 and TRBJ2-5; tentative D call: TRBD1 (6 bases). The ends were cut back, 3 bases at V and 0 bases at J, with 11 bases in the middle. Germline lookup yields CDR1 SGHAT and CDR2 FQDESV (reference sequence). The length of the CDR3 is 15 residues. CDR3 coding DNA: TGTGCCAGCAGCTTCAGGGGCGGGTACCAAGAGACCCAGTACTTC. Its protein is CASSFRGGYQETQYF.

As to this clone: Other nucleotide sequences from this sample produce the same CDR3. The chain uses TRBV5-1 and TRBJ2-2, with TRBD1 matching over 9 bases. This CDR3 region has 16 residues. The V segment lost 3 bases and the J segment 6 bases; nucleotides outside the gene matches: 9. The V gene's germline CDR1 is SGHRS and CDR2 YFSETQ. CDR3 amino acids: CASSSTGGMRAGELFF. CDR3 bases: TGCGCCAGCAGCTCGACAGGGGGAATGCGGGCCGGGGAGCTGTTTTTT.

This rearrangement joins TRBV29-1 to TRBJ1-2; D is perhaps TRBD1 (5 bases). Germline V gene sequence: CDR1 SQVTM, CDR2 ANQGSEA. Trimming took 5 bases from V and 8 from J, leaving 9 bases between them. The CDR3 is 10 residues long. Here the CDR3 DNA reads TGCAGCGTTTTTACAGGAGGCTACACCTTC. Residues: CSVFTGGYTF. The variable domain in full, with the rest retrieved from reference TRBV29-1 and TRBJ1-2, is SAVISQKPSRDICQRGTSLTIQCQVDSQVTMMFWYRQQPGQSLTLIATANQGSEATYESGFVIDKFPISRPNLTFSTLTVSNMSPEDSSIYLCSVFTGGYTFGSGTRLTVV.